This T cell receptor beta chain was captured in a study of shared clonotypes between healthy human individuals. Across the whole study: Samples came from a couple of female and three male donors aged 18 to 49.

CD45RA+ naive and CD45RA-negative memory subsets were separated from CD4+ cells. The repertoire was sequenced with immunoSEQ multiplex PCR; TCRdb's copy has only in-frame clones and lacks some. The data contain a few hundred thousand clones, about 69% of them seen just once; the ten biggest clones take up 11%. The trim removed 10 bases at V and 3 bases at J, leaving 6 bases unmatched. This CDR3 region has 13 residues. The germline V gene encodes CDR1 ENHRY and CDR2 SYGVKD. This clone is a singleton in its sample. The sequenced sample consisted of memory CD4+ T cells sorted from blood. The subset denotes: CD45RA-negative fraction. This clonotype was obtained from a man aged 25 to 45 in good health. The chain joins TRBV10-3 to TRBJ1-5; 7 bases are shared with TRBD1. CDR3 in DNA: TGTGCCACCCGCGACAGGGACAATCAGCCCCAGCATTTT. Its protein is CATRDRDNQPQHF.